This T cell receptor (beta chain) was identified in a study of shared clonotypes between healthy human individuals. Study results and limitations: Sampling covered nothing but blood. Tissue TCR repertoires likely differ from those found in blood.

Per the study methods: Junction-only immunoSEQ data arrived without quality scores, meaning filtering differed. Assay used: immunoSEQ multiplex PCR; TCRdb lists only in-frame clones, some missing. The D gene and trimming were derived from the DNA, and the V and J assignments and clone size from that table. Of about 2.4 million clones in the sample, roughly 93% are singletons; the top ten hold about 0.38%. This clone was seen more than once but under ten times. Its specificity is unknown. Deletions cut 8 bases from V and 6 bases from J, with 13 bases between. The CDR3 runs 13 residues. Germline assignment: CDR1 SEHNR and CDR2 FQNEAQ (reference sequence).

This TCR was sampled from a man between 18 and 35 years old in good health. Some clones in this sample may be carry-over from other donors' samples. The genes are TRBV7-9 and TRBJ2-2; perhaps TRBD1 as D (6 bases). The sequenced sample was naive CD4+ T cells from PBMCs. Specified subset: CD45RA+ positively selected. The CDR3, as DNA: TGTGCCAGCGACCTGAACAGGGCCGGGGAGCTGTTTTTT. Translated, it gives CASDLNRAGELFF.